The 28 T cell receptor beta chains below come from one sample, sequenced in a study of blood T cell repertoires in COVID-19. Clones were sequenced by immunoSEQ multiplex PCR, and TCRdb holds only the in-frame ones, with some missing. This table holds 95,000 to 120,000 clones, roughly 70% found once. Input material: peripheral blood. The receptors derive from a woman aged 40 to 49 with acute or convalescent COVID-19.

This chain connects TRBV2 to TRBJ1-5, with TRBD1 matching 9 bases. V shed 5 bases, J shed 9 bases, and the junction held 8 bases outside the gene matches. Germline V gene lookup returns CDR1 SNHLY and CDR2 FYNNEI. The CDR3 is made up of 14 amino acids. CDR3: CASSSDRGTLPQHF. The DNA of the CDR3 is TGTGCCAGCAGTTCCGACAGGGGGACCCTGCCCCAGCATTTT.

The chain employs TRBV19 and TRBJ1-2; 8 bases line up with TRBD1. This CDR3 contains 15 residues. Germline V lookup: CDR1 LNHDA, CDR2 SQIVND (reference sequence). J was trimmed by 4 bases and V by 5 bases; bases with no gene match: 9. The CDR3 region has the DNA TGTGCCAGTAGTCCGCAGGGGGCCAAGGGCTATGGCTACACCTTC. Amino acid sequence: CASSPQGAKGYGYTF.

This clone was counted only a few times. DNA for the CDR3: TGTGCCAGCAGGCGCCGGGACTCTGAGGGGCCCCAGCATTTT. Translation gives CASRRRDSEGPQHF. V usage is TRBV6-5 and J usage is TRBJ1-5, with a tentative D call TRBD1 (5 bases). Deletions cut 6 bases from V and 9 bases from J, with 18 bases between. CDR1 MNHEY and CDR2 SVGAGI come from the germline V gene. The CDR3 is 14 amino acids.

The J gene is TRBJ1-4, the V gene TRBV5-5, with 10 bases aligning to TRBD1. The CDR3 extends over 14 amino acids. CDR1 and CDR2 (germline): SGHKS, YYEKEE (reference sequence). V was pared by 5 bases and J by 5 bases, with 3 bases of the junction left unmatched. The CDR3 nucleotides read TGTGCCAGCAGTCTGGACAGGGGGAATGAAAAACTGTTTTTT. Translating it yields CASSLDRGNEKLFF.

The gene calls are TRBV24-1 and TRBJ2-7, with 10 bases matching TRBD1. The trim removed 3 bases at V and 3 bases at J, leaving 10 bases unmatched. Germline V gives CDR1 KGHDR, CDR2 SFDVKD. The CDR3 sequence is 17 residues long. CDR3 bases: TGTGCCACCAGTGATCCCGGGACAGGGGAATATGACTACGAGCAGTACTTC. Its protein product is CATSDPGTGEYDYEQYF.

This chain uses TRBV3-1 (or the pseudogene TRBV3-2) with TRBJ2-3; 12 bases match TRBD2. This CDR3 has 18 amino acids. Germline V gene sequence: CDR1 LGHDT, CDR2 YNNKEL (reference sequence). V gave up 1 base and J gave up 2 bases; unmatched junction bases: 7. CDR3 residues: CASSQGRTSGDPTDTQYF. CDR3 sequence (DNA): TGTGCCAGCAGCCAAGGGCGGACTAGCGGGGACCCCACAGATACGCAGTATTTT.

This clone was seen only a few times. The chain joins TRBV2 to TRBJ1-5; 7 bases align to TRBD1. The V gene end was trimmed by 5 bases and the J gene end by 3 bases; junction bases not matched to a gene: 4. Germline V gene data show CDR1 as SNHLY and CDR2 as FYNNEI. The CDR3 is 14 residues long. The DNA of the CDR3 is TGTGCCAGCAGTCCGGGACAGAACAATCAGCCCCAGCATTTT. This translates into CASSPGQNNQPQHF.

The chain recombines TRBV18 with TRBJ2-2; tentatively, D is TRBD2 (6 bases). CDR1 and CDR2 (germline): KGHSH, LQKENI. The CDR3 loop spans 15 amino acids. The ends were cut back, 6 bases at V and 3 bases at J, with 14 bases in the middle. The CDR3 DNA reads TGTGCCAGCTCCCAAGGGACTCCTGACACCGGGGAGCTGTTTTTT. Translation gives CASSQGTPDTGELFF.

The chain joins TRBV12-3 or TRBV12-4 to TRBJ2-1, with TRBD2 as a possible D gene (5 bases). The CDR3 runs to 13 residues. V was shortened by 6 bases and J by 12 bases, with 18 bases between the two germline ends. In nucleotides, the CDR3 is TGTGCCAGCAGCAGGCCCTCTAGCCCCAGGCAGTTCTTC. This sequence encodes CASSRPSSPRQFF.

The rearrangement links TRBV28 to TRBJ2-3; 11 nucleotides align to TRBD2. In germline, CDR1 is MDHEN, CDR2 SYDVKM. Trimming cost V 4 bases and J 3 bases; bases outside gene matches: 9. The CDR3 covers 17 residues. CDR3 protein: CASSSRLAGRMTDTQYF. CDR3 DNA sequence: TGTGCCAGCAGTTCCAGACTAGCGGGGCGGATGACAGATACGCAGTATTTT.

The rearrangement joins TRBV11-2 to TRBJ2-7; D gene ambiguous. This CDR3 is 14 amino acids long. Trimming shortened V by 5 bases and J by 3 bases, and 14 bases separated the two germline ends. CDR1 and CDR2 from the germline V gene are SGHAT and FQNNGV. This CDR3 is CASSTQPGDYEQYF. The DNA of the CDR3 is TGTGCCAGCAGCACTCAACCTGGAGACTACGAGCAGTACTTC.

V and J are TRBV7-7 and TRBJ2-5, with D possibly TRBD1 on 6 matching bases. CDR1 is SSHAT, CDR2 FNYEAQ, per germline (reference sequence). The CDR3 has 14 amino acids. Trimming shortened V by 4 bases and J by 2 bases, and 11 bases separated the two germline ends. The CDR3 loop is CASSSQTGQETQYF. Here the CDR3 DNA reads TGTGCCAGCAGCTCCCAGACAGGACAAGAGACCCAGTACTTC.

The rearrangement joins TRBV7-2 to TRBJ2-1; TRBD2 aligns across 8 bases. Germline assignment: CDR1 SGHTA and CDR2 FQGNSA. Trimming cost V 6 bases and J 7 bases; bases outside gene matches: 8. The CDR3 contains 14 residues. CDR3 coding DNA: TGTGCCAGCAGTCGTAGCGGGGCGAAAAATGAGCAGTTCTTC. Translated, it gives CASSRSGAKNEQFF.

The gene calls are TRBV3-1 (or the pseudogene TRBV3-2) and TRBJ2-2; a weak D match, TRBD2 (6 bases). V shed 6 bases and J shed 0 bases, with 11 bases lying between them. CDR3 size: 15 residues. CDR1 is LGHDT and CDR2 is YNNKEL in the germline V gene (reference sequence). The CDR3 nucleotides are TGTGCCAGCAGATTTCTAGCGTCGAACACCGGGGAGCTGTTTTTT. Amino acid sequence: CASRFLASNTGELFF.

V usage is TRBV3-1 (or the pseudogene TRBV3-2) and J usage is TRBJ1-4; D unclear. Trimming shortened V by 1 base and J by 8 bases, and 5 bases separated the two germline ends. In germline, CDR1 is LGHDT, CDR2 YNNKEL (reference sequence). This CDR3 is built from 12 residues. The CDR3, as DNA: TGTGCCAGCAGCCAAGTATCGGAAAAACTGTTTTTT. It is translated as CASSQVSEKLFF.

This chain connects TRBV6-5 to TRBJ1-2; D call uncertain. Per the germline V gene, CDR1 is MNHEY and CDR2 is SVGAGI. Trimming cost V 7 bases and J 7 bases, with 19 bases left between them. The CDR3 spans 14 residues. The CDR3 bases are TGTGCCAGCAACCCAAAGGAGGATTTGGCTGGCTACACCTTC. Its translation: CASNPKEDLAGYTF.

The V call is TRBV19, the J call TRBJ2-7; 7 bases agree with TRBD2. The CDR3 extends over 16 amino acids. Germline CDR1 is LNHDA and CDR2 is SQIVND (reference sequence). The ends lost 6 bases at V and 3 bases at J; junction bases unmatched: 14. CDR3 sequence reads: CASSPLGGGSGYEQYF. The DNA for the CDR3 is TGTGCCAGTAGCCCTCTGGGCGGGGGTAGTGGCTACGAGCAGTACTTC. The full variable domain, with the rest looked up from reference TRBV19 and TRBJ2-7, is DGGITQSPKYLFRKEGQNVTLSCEQNLNHDAMYWYRQDPGQGLRLIYYSQIVNDFQKGDIAEGYSVSREKKESFPLTVTSAQKNPTAFYLCASSPLGGGSGYEQYFGPGTRLTVT.

This clone was recorded a few times. V is TRBV3-1 (or the pseudogene TRBV3-2) and J is TRBJ2-5; 10 bases are shared with TRBD2. Germline V lookup: CDR1 LGHDT, CDR2 YNNKEL (reference sequence). Losses at the gene ends were 6 bases for V and 5 bases for J; bases not matched to a gene: 9. This CDR3 spans 15 amino acids. As DNA, the CDR3 is TGTGCCAGCAGGCATAGCGGGGGGCTCTATGAGACCCAGTACTTC. It translates to CASRHSGGLYETQYF.

The count of this clone is one. V gene TRBV7-3 combines with J gene TRBJ1-1; 7 bases agree with TRBD1. Trimming took 5 bases from V and 1 from J; bases not matched to a gene: 10. Germline V CDR1 and CDR2: SGHTA, FQGTGA. The CDR3 consists of 16 residues. CDR3 bases: TGTGCCAGCAGCCCCCGGACAGGTAACCCGAACACTGAAGCTTTCTTT. Residues: CASSPRTGNPNTEAFF.

The V gene is TRBV14, the J gene TRBJ2-3, with 10 nucleotides matching TRBD2. The V gene end was trimmed by 3 bases and the J gene end by 6 bases; junction bases not matched to a gene: 12. The CDR3 length is 17 residues. Germline V lookup: CDR1 SGHDN, CDR2 FVKESK. Written as DNA, the CDR3 is TGTGCCAGCAGCCAGTGGGCTAGCGGGGGAACGGGTGATACGCAGTATTTT. It translates to CASSQWASGGTGDTQYF.

This chain joins TRBV5-4 and TRBJ1-2, with 8 positions matching TRBD1. The CDR3 length is 15 residues. V dropped 2 bases and J dropped 3; count of bases not matched to a gene: 6. Germline loops: CDR1 SGHNT, CDR2 YYREEE (reference sequence). The chain's CDR3 is CASSLPPDRDYGYTF. DNA of the CDR3: TGTGCCAGCAGCTTACCACCGGACAGGGACTATGGCTACACCTTC.

Relative to its sample, this clone is medium-sized. The chain links TRBV19 to TRBJ2-2; TRBD1 matches 8 bases. Germline V CDR1 and CDR2: LNHDA, SQIVND (reference sequence). The length of the CDR3 is 13 residues. With V trimmed by 8 bases and J by 3 bases, 2 bases remained unmatched. The CDR3 is CASWTGYTGELFF. CDR3 DNA sequence: TGTGCCAGTTGGACAGGGTACACCGGGGAGCTGTTTTTT.

The chain has TRBV6-5 and TRBJ1-2, with D possibly being TRBD1 (6 bases). Germline V gene data show CDR1 as MNHEY and CDR2 as SVGAGI. Between the trimmed V and J ends, which lost 6 bases and 2 bases, there was a span of 16 bases. This CDR3 has 15 residues. CDR3 residues: CASSPGTYGNYGYTF. In DNA, the CDR3 is TGTGCCAGCAGCCCCGGGACATACGGGAACTATGGCTACACCTTC.

The chain links TRBV5-1 to TRBJ1-2; the match to TRBD1 covers 10 bases. CDR1 is SGHRS, CDR2 YFSETQ, per germline. The CDR3 loop spans 15 amino acids. V was clipped by 3 bases and J by 4 bases; unmatched bases: 6. The CDR3 sequence: CASSSGQGIAYGYTF. The CDR3 nucleotides are TGCGCCAGCAGCTCGGGACAGGGGATAGCCTATGGCTACACCTTC.

The V call is TRBV4-2, the J call TRBJ2-3, with a tentative D call TRBD2 (5 bases). The V end lost 0 bases, the J end lost 0 bases, and 16 bases lay between the germline ends. This CDR3 region has 18 residues. The germline V gene encodes CDR1 LGHNA and CDR2 YNFKEQ. CDR3 loop: CASSQEYGDTFSTDTQYF. CDR3 DNA sequence: TGTGCCAGCAGCCAAGAATACGGGGATACGTTTAGCACAGATACGCAGTATTTT.

The rearrangement uses TRBV20-1 and TRBJ2-5, with 9 bases identical to TRBD2. The CDR3 has 14 amino acids. The J segment lost 2 bases and the V segment lost 3 bases, leaving 4 bases of the junction unmatched. CDR1 is DFQATT, CDR2 SNEGSKA, per germline (reference sequence). The CDR3 nucleotides read TGCAGTGCTAGTTCGACTAGCGGACAAGAGACCCAGTACTTC. Its translation: CSASSTSGQETQYF.

This chain joins TRBV9 and TRBJ2-3, with TRBD1 as a possible D gene (7 bases). Germline V gene sequence: CDR1 SGDLS, CDR2 YYNGEE. Between the trimmed V and J ends, which lost 4 bases and 2 bases, there was a span of 20 bases. This CDR3 comprises 17 residues. CDR3 in amino acids: CASSPSGGGTVTDTQYF. CDR3 nucleotides: TGTGCCAGCAGCCCCTCAGGAGGGGGCACCGTCACAGATACGCAGTATTTT.

The rearrangement links TRBV29-1 to TRBJ1-4, with D perhaps matching TRBD1 (5 bases). The germline gives CDR1 SQVTM, CDR2 ANQGSEA. V shed 6 bases and J shed 8 bases, with 16 bases lying between them. This CDR3 has 13 amino acids. CDR3 nucleotide sequence: TGCAGCGTGTGGGACTTCCTTGCGGAAAAACTGTTTTTT. Translating gives CSVWDFLAEKLFF.